This is a list of T cell receptor beta chains from one sample in a study of T cells after yellow fever vaccination. TCRdb reanalysed the 5' RACE reads using MiXCR and keeps one entry per CDR3 protein. The data contain 550,000 to 750,000 distinct CDR3 sequences, about 14% of them singletons. The sample here was PBMCs, taken on the day of the yellow fever booster vaccination. These receptors all stem from a man younger than 45 who received the YFV17D yellow fever vaccine. Each CDR3 is given without its conserved first and last residue. A D gene is named only where the DNA matches it firmly.

CDR3 length,J gene,V gene,D gene,CDR3 protein
13,TRBJ1-2,TRBV20-1,-,SARDLAGSDYGYT
12,TRBJ2-7,TRBV20-1,TRBD2,SAIPGTREYEQY
9,TRBJ1-4,TRBV25-1,-,ASIPSQRLF
13,TRBJ2-7,TRBV5-1,TRBD1,ASSFLGTGPDEQY
13,TRBJ2-1,TRBV7-2,TRBD1,ASSPGRIGGFEQF
12,TRBJ2-4,TRBV20-1,TRBD2,SASLAGGKNIQY
14,TRBJ2-2,TRBV3-1,-,ASSQEGRYPGGELF
10,TRBJ2-1,TRBV7-2,-,ASSLANNEQF
10,TRBJ1-2,TRBV30,-,AWRSGMWGYT
13,TRBJ2-1,TRBV24-1,TRBD1,ATSARDRGFDEQF
10,TRBJ1-5,TRBV28,-,ASSFSRHAQH
15,TRBJ2-2,TRBV7-9,TRBD2,ASSSFRGTTNTGELF
17,TRBJ2-1,TRBV12-3/TRBV12-4,TRBD2,ASGVAGLAGRGSYNEQF
11,TRBJ1-2,TRBV20-1,TRBD1,SAPPGQGFGYT
14,TRBJ2-1,TRBV20-1,TRBD2,SVPRLASNSYNEQF
11,TRBJ2-7,TRBV7-9,-,ASSFPSVYEQY